This T cell receptor beta chain stems from a study of cytomegalovirus exposure and HLA in healthy donors. Overall study findings and caveats: Highly shared sequence variants in one cluster were likely a sequencing artifact.

On this clone: What it binds is not known.

Researchers ran the PCR with 60 Vbeta and 13 Jbeta primers. Assay: immunoSEQ multiplex PCR; the TCRdb copy retains only in-frame clones and omits some. The sample includes tens of thousands of clones, around three quarters of them seen just once. Sequences were obtained from PBMCs. This TCR derives from a woman between 45 and 60 years old in good health and CMV-seropositive.

The DNA of the CDR3 is TGTGCCAGCAGCTTAGCAGCAGGGGAAAGCTACGAGCAGTACTTC. Translating gives CASSLAAGESYEQYF. J is TRBJ2-7 and V is TRBV7-2; tentative D call: TRBD1 (6 bases). The germline CDR1 and CDR2 sequences are SGHTA and FQGNSA. The ends were cut back, 0 bases at V and 3 bases at J, with 12 bases in the middle. The CDR3 is made up of 15 amino acids.